This T cell receptor beta chain was sequenced in a study of shared clonotypes between healthy human individuals. Germline V lookup: CDR1 MNHNY, CDR2 SVGAGI (reference sequence). Trimming pared 7 bases from V and 3 bases from J, leaving 13 bases between. CDR3 length: 13 residues. Findings and caveats of the study: Represented diversity, genetic and exposure-history alike, was limited by few donors. Non-shared clonotypes were found to have lower generation probabilities than the clonotypes that were shared by all four of the sorted-subset donors.

The DNA input per sorted-subset replicate PCR was roughly 180 ng, corresponding to tens of thousands of T cell genomes. Data came from immunoSEQ multiplex PCR; TCRdb stores just in-frame clones and leaves some out. The data show around 2.1 million clones, approximately 94% seen once. On this clone itself: The antigen is undetermined.

Study donors comprised healthy, HIV-negative adults devoid of recent acute infection or vaccination. Sequencing input: naive CD4+ T cells sorted from blood. The subset denotes: CD45RA+ positively selected. The V call is TRBV6-6, the J call TRBJ2-7, with D possibly being TRBD2 (6 bases). The TCR was taken from a young man in good health. This CDR3 reads CASNAQGGYEQYF. The CDR3 nucleotides are TGTGCCAGCAATGCTCAGGGAGGCTACGAGCAGTACTTC.